The 30 T cell receptor beta chains in this list originate from one sample, sequenced in a study of blood T cell repertoires in COVID-19 (dated by TCRdb to between 2020 and 2021). Libraries were prepared through the immunoSEQ multiplex PCR assay. This immuneACCESS table, as held by TCRdb, lists in-frame sequences with V and J called but not all clones. Of the missing ones, under half trace to an unresolved V gene in checked studies; the others have no known cause. The sample table contains roughly 60,000 clones; only one count was recorded for 92% of them. The ten largest account for approximately 4.6% of the sample. Sequences were obtained from peripheral blood. All receptors come from a man in his forties or fifties with active COVID-19.

The rearrangement links TRBV15 to TRBJ2-5, with D uncertain. V shed 1 base and J shed 1 base, with 7 bases lying between them. The CDR3 has 14 residues. CDR1 and CDR2 from the germline V gene are LNHNV and YYDKDF (reference sequence). The CDR3 DNA reads as TGTGCCACCAGCAGAGGTCCGGGCCAAGAGACCCAGTACTTC. Translation gives CATSRGPGQETQYF.

V is TRBV27 and J is TRBJ2-7; 11 nucleotides align to TRBD1. The ends lost 5 bases at V and 3 bases at J; junction bases unmatched: 3. CDR1 and CDR2 from the germline V gene are MNHEY and SMNVEV (reference sequence). The CDR3 spans 14 residues. The CDR3 nucleotides are TGTGCCAGCAGTCGGGACAGGGGGTTCTACGAGCAGTACTTC. Its protein is CASSRDRGFYEQYF.

This chain links TRBV28 with TRBJ1-4; unclear D gene. Trimming took 3 bases from V and 6 from J, leaving 14 bases between them. Looked up from germline, CDR1 is MDHEN and CDR2 is SYDVKM. The CDR3 is 15 residues long. CDR3: CASSFDTNYDEKLFF. The DNA of the CDR3 is TGTGCCAGCAGTTTTGACACAAATTACGATGAAAAACTGTTTTTT.

CDR3 DNA sequence: TGTGCCAGCAGTTGGAGCGGGGGGGCCTCAGATACGCAGTATTTT. Its protein product is CASSWSGGASDTQYF. The V gene is TRBV7-2, the J gene TRBJ2-3; 10 positions agree with TRBD2. This CDR3 comprises 15 residues. J gave up 4 bases and V 6 bases, and 7 bases lay outside the gene matches. Germline CDR1 SGHTA, CDR2 FQGNSA.

The rearrangement links TRBV28 to TRBJ1-2; no definite D call. With 6 bases removed from V and 5 bases from J, the gap between germline ends came to 22 bases. CDR1 MDHEN and CDR2 SYDVKM come from the germline V gene. The length of the CDR3 is 16 residues. The CDR3 nucleotides are TGTGCCAGCAGCCCCCCGGGGTATGGGGTTGGATATGGCTACACCTTC. Amino acid sequence: CASSPPGYGVGYGYTF.

The chain recombines TRBV5-6 with TRBJ2-5; TRBD2 is a possible D gene (5 bases). Deletions cut 2 bases from V and 0 bases from J, with 8 bases between. Germline CDR1 SGHDT, CDR2 YYEEEE. The CDR3 loop spans 14 amino acids. The CDR3 region has the DNA TGTGCCAGCAGCTTCCGGGGAAACCAAGAGACCCAGTACTTC. Its translation: CASSFRGNQETQYF.

The V call is TRBV5-1, the J call TRBJ2-5; D gene ambiguous. The germline V gene encodes CDR1 SGHRS and CDR2 YFSETQ. V was trimmed by 1 base and J by 3 bases, leaving 13 bases between them. This CDR3 comprises 15 residues. In DNA form, the CDR3 reads TGCGCCAGCAGCTTGAACCCAACAGTAAAAGAGACCCAGTACTTC. This codes for CASSLNPTVKETQYF.

V is TRBV5-1 and J is TRBJ2-7; 9 bases map to TRBD1. The junction had 10 bases not matched to a gene; V was cut back by 2 bases and J by 1 base. Per germline, CDR1 SGHRS and CDR2 YFSETQ. The CDR3 is 17 residues long. The CDR3 here is CASSLGAPGTGSYEQYF. CDR3 nucleotide sequence: TGCGCCAGCAGCTTAGGGGCACCCGGGACAGGGTCCTACGAGCAGTACTTC.

The rearrangement uses TRBV7-2 and TRBJ2-7; D is possibly TRBD1 (5 bases). Trimming left V 1 base short and J 6 bases short, with 10 bases between. The CDR3 runs 13 residues. Germline loops: CDR1 SGHTA, CDR2 FQGNSA. CDR3 nucleotides: TGTGCCAGCAGCTTAGGGGGCTTTGTCGAGCAGTACTTC. It translates to CASSLGGFVEQYF.

The rearrangement uses TRBV19 and TRBJ1-5; D gene ambiguous. Germline-derived CDR1 and CDR2 are LNHDA and SQIVND (reference sequence). This CDR3 contains 16 residues. V was trimmed by 4 bases and J by 0 bases, leaving 13 bases between them. This chain's CDR3 is CASSTSTGYSNQPQHF. CDR3 nucleotides: TGTGCCAGTAGTACGTCGACCGGGTATAGCAATCAGCCCCAGCATTTT.

This chain connects TRBV6-4 to TRBJ2-3, with D perhaps matching TRBD1 (6 bases). The CDR3 spans 15 residues. V shed 3 bases and J shed 1 base, with 11 bases lying between them. Germline V gives CDR1 MRHNA, CDR2 SNTAGT. CDR3 protein: CASSETGRGTDTQYF. CDR3 sequence (DNA): TGTGCCAGCAGTGAAACAGGGAGAGGCACAGATACGCAGTATTTT.

This clone has a single count. The chain is built from TRBV13 and TRBJ1-6; 7 bases line up with TRBD1. The CDR3 totals 19 residues. V was clipped by 5 bases and J by 7 bases; unmatched bases: 20. Germline V gene lookup returns CDR1 PRHDT and CDR2 FYEKMQ (reference sequence). CDR3 sequence (DNA): TGTGCCAGCAGCCACCGCTCGGGGCAGGGGGTGCCGATGAATTCACCCCTCCACTTT. Translated, it gives CASSHRSGQGVPMNSPLHF.

The CDR3: CASSLFLAGGLAKNIQYF. The CDR3 DNA follows: TGTGCCAGCAGCTTATTTCTAGCGGGGGGGTTAGCCAAAAACATTCAGTACTTC. The chain has TRBV11-3 and TRBJ2-4, with TRBD2 identical over 12 bases. Trimming at V came to 2 bases and at J to 0 bases, leaving 5 bases not matched to a gene. The germline gives CDR1 SGHNT, CDR2 YENEEA. There are 18 residues in the CDR3.

Only one count was recorded for this clone. The CDR3 protein is CASSLVANYGYTF. The CDR3 DNA is TGTGCCAGCAGCTTAGTCGCTAACTATGGCTACACCTTC. The chain is built from TRBV7-2 and TRBJ1-2; no clear D. Germline V gene lookup returns CDR1 SGHTA and CDR2 FQGNSA. This CDR3 region has 13 residues. The V gene lost 1 base and the J gene lost 0 bases, with 3 bases spanning the gap.

This clone has only a few counts. J is TRBJ2-7 and V is TRBV7-8, with D possibly TRBD2 on 5 matching bases. CDR1 is SGHVS, CDR2 FQNEAQ, per germline. Trimming pared 1 base from V and 0 bases from J, leaving 7 bases between. The CDR3 contains 14 residues. CDR3 amino acids: CASSLGGGSYEQYF. The CDR3 nucleotides are TGTGCCAGCAGCTTAGGAGGAGGCTCCTACGAGCAGTACTTC.

The chain uses TRBV27 and TRBJ2-7; 10 bases agree with TRBD1. The germline V gene has CDR1 MNHEY and CDR2 SMNVEV (reference sequence). The junction had 10 bases not matched to a gene; V was cut back by 5 bases and J by 6 bases. The CDR3 contains 15 residues. The CDR3 DNA sequence: TGTGCCAGCAGTCCCCGCGGACAGGGGGAACTCGAGCAGTACTTC. This encodes CASSPRGQGELEQYF.

The J gene is TRBJ2-3, the V gene TRBV7-2; D gene ambiguous. V was cut by 1 base and J by 4 bases, with 6 bases left in between. The CDR3 loop spans 13 amino acids. Germline V CDR1 and CDR2: SGHTA, FQGNSA. The CDR3, as DNA: TGTGCCAGCAGCTTAGATTATTCAGATACGCAGTATTTT. Translating gives CASSLDYSDTQYF.

The rearrangement joins TRBV7-6 to TRBJ2-3, with 7 bases fitting TRBD1. Germline CDR1 SGHVS, CDR2 FNYEAQ. This CDR3 comprises 16 residues. The J segment lost 9 bases and the V segment lost 3 bases, leaving 15 bases of the junction unmatched. CDR3 loop: CASSLGFTTGLDTQYF. The DNA for the CDR3 is TGTGCCAGCAGCTTGGGGTTCACGACAGGGCTGGACACGCAGTATTTT.

The genes are TRBV27 and TRBJ2-3; TRBD2 aligns across 11 bases. CDR1 and CDR2 from the germline V gene are MNHEY and SMNVEV (reference sequence). This CDR3 has 17 amino acids. V shed 8 bases and J 1 base; nucleotides not matched to a gene: 11. The CDR3 loop is CASLGLAGGLGTDTQYF. In DNA form, the CDR3 reads TGTGCCAGCCTCGGGCTAGCGGGGGGCCTCGGCACAGATACGCAGTATTTT.

The J gene is TRBJ2-5, the V gene TRBV28; 8 bases line up with TRBD1. Germline CDR1 MDHEN, CDR2 SYDVKM. The V and J ends lost 6 bases and 5 bases, in that order; junction bases with no gene match: 8. The CDR3 has 14 residues. In DNA form, the CDR3 reads TGTGCCAGCAGCTCACCAGGGGGCAGCGAGACCCAGTACTTC. This sequence encodes CASSSPGGSETQYF.

V gene TRBV5-1 combines with J gene TRBJ2-7; 8 nucleotides line up with TRBD1. The CDR3 contains 14 residues. Trimming took 0 bases from V and 1 from J; bases not matched to a gene: 0. CDR1 and CDR2 from the germline V gene are SGHRS and YFSETQ. The CDR3 loop reads CASSLGDRSYEQYF. CDR3 sequence (DNA): TGCGCCAGCAGCTTGGGGGACAGGTCCTACGAGCAGTACTTC.

The chain carries TRBV7-8 and TRBJ2-7, with 9 nucleotides matching TRBD2. Germline lookup yields CDR1 SGHVS and CDR2 FQNEAQ. This CDR3 region has 17 residues. Losses at the gene ends were 1 base for V and 4 bases for J; bases not matched to a gene: 11. DNA of the CDR3: TGTGCCAGCAGCTTAGGGTGGGGTGGTAGCGGGGGTTACGAGCAGTACTTC. This encodes CASSLGWGGSGGYEQYF.

This sequence joins TRBV7-9 and TRBJ2-1; 9 nucleotides match TRBD2. This CDR3 has 16 amino acids. Germline lookup yields CDR1 SEHNR and CDR2 FQNEAQ (reference sequence). J lost 4 bases, V lost 5 bases, and 9 bases had no gene match. The CDR3 bases are TGTGCCAGCAGCCCAACCGGGACTAGCATTTACAATGAGCAGTTCTTC. Its translation: CASSPTGTSIYNEQFF.

The chain uses TRBV3-1 (or the pseudogene TRBV3-2) and TRBJ2-1, with TRBD2 matching 8 bases. Unmatched junction bases numbered 19, after V lost 4 bases and J lost 5 bases. There are 19 residues in the CDR3. Germline V gene sequence: CDR1 LGHDT, CDR2 YNNKEL (reference sequence). The CDR3 DNA reads as TGTGCCAGCAGCCCCCTGGGAGCGGGAGTAAGGCCGTCTAACAATGAGCAGTTCTTC. Protein sequence: CASSPLGAGVRPSNNEQFF.

The chain carries TRBV5-1 and TRBJ2-5, with 9 bases identical to TRBD2. V gave up 7 bases and J gave up 1 base; unmatched junction bases: 8. Germline V gives CDR1 SGHRS, CDR2 YFSETQ. The CDR3 has 15 amino acids. In nucleotides, the CDR3 is TGCGCCAGCGCAGTCGAGCGGGGGGTCCAAGAGACCCAGTACTTC. It translates to CASAVERGVQETQYF. Using reference TRBV5-1 and TRBJ2-5 for the parts outside the CDR3, the full variable domain is KAGVTQTPRYLIKTRGQQVTLSCSPISGHRSVSWYQQTPGQGLQFLFEYFSETQRNKGNFPGRFSGRQFSNSRSEMNVSTLELGDSALYLCASAVERGVQETQYFGPGTRLLVL.

The chain uses TRBV7-3 and TRBJ2-3; 10 nucleotides line up with TRBD2. The germline gives CDR1 SGHTA, CDR2 FQGTGA. This CDR3 comprises 15 residues. J lost 2 bases, V lost 5 bases, and 4 bases had no gene match. The CDR3 is CASSRTSGDTDTQYF. CDR3 nucleotide sequence: TGTGCCAGCAGCCGGACTAGCGGAGACACAGATACGCAGTATTTT.

The rearrangement links TRBV7-9 to TRBJ2-3, with D possibly matching TRBD1 (5 bases). Trimming took off 3 bases at V and 1 base at J, with 11 bases between the two ends. The germline V gene has CDR1 SEHNR and CDR2 FQNEAQ (reference sequence). This CDR3 spans 15 amino acids. In nucleotides, the CDR3 is TGTGCCAGCAGCTTTAAGGGGCGAGGCACAGATACGCAGTATTTT. It codes for CASSFKGRGTDTQYF.

This clone was detected only once. The chain couples TRBV5-1 to TRBJ1-6; TRBD1 might be the D (6 bases). Trimming took off 0 bases at V and 8 bases at J, with 6 bases between the two ends. Germline V gene sequence: CDR1 SGHRS, CDR2 YFSETQ. The CDR3 runs to 13 residues. The CDR3 nucleotides are TGCGCCAGCAGCTTGGAGGGGGATTCACCCCTCCACTTT. Translation gives CASSLEGDSPLHF.

Remarks on this clone: One junction end disagrees with the germline gene, perhaps due to a read error. This sequence joins TRBV29-1 and TRBJ2-7; 9 nucleotides align to TRBD1. CDR3 length: 14 residues. Looked up from germline, CDR1 is SQVTM and CDR2 is ANQGSEA. The CDR3 bases are TGCAGCGTTGAAGTGGGACAGGGACCCTACCAGCAGTACTTC. Protein sequence: CSVEVGQGPYQQYF.

V gene TRBV7-2 combines with J gene TRBJ2-7; maybe TRBD1 (7 bases). This CDR3 contains 14 residues. Trimming cost V 4 bases and J 6 bases, with 16 bases left between them. Germline V gene lookup returns CDR1 SGHTA and CDR2 FQGNSA. CDR3 region: CASSSRGQGGEQYF. The CDR3 DNA reads as TGTGCCAGCAGCTCCCGGGGTCAGGGGGGCGAGCAGTACTTC.